One sample yielded the 26 T cell receptor beta chains listed below, sequenced in a study of cytotoxic CD8 clonotypes in ibrutinib-treated CLL. TCRdb keeps only in-frame clones here, not all; method: immunoSEQ multiplex PCR. Here the sample spans 270,000 or so clones, around 69% being singletons. The specimen comprised PBMCs, sampled at disease progression, from a patient treated with ibrutinib. These receptors were taken from a human donor with chronic lymphocytic leukemia.

Only a few counts were recorded for this clone. V gene TRBV7-2 combines with J gene TRBJ2-7; 12 positions agree with TRBD2. This CDR3 is 15 amino acids long. CDR1 and CDR2 from the germline V gene are SGHTA and FQGNSA. Trimming took 6 bases from V and 0 from J; bases not matched to a gene: 3. The CDR3 is CASRSLAGGSYEQYF. The CDR3 nucleotides read TGTGCCAGCAGATCACTAGCGGGGGGCTCCTACGAGCAGTACTTC.

The chain links TRBV19 to TRBJ2-5, with D perhaps being TRBD1 or TRBD2 (5 bases each). Germline CDR1 reads LNHDA; CDR2 reads SQIVND (reference sequence). This CDR3 comprises 12 residues. The V and J ends lost 3 bases and 4 bases respectively, with 6 bases between them. The DNA of the CDR3 is TGTGCCAGTAGTATCGGGGCAGAGACCCAGTACTTC. Protein sequence: CASSIGAETQYF.

The rearrangement uses TRBV28 and TRBJ1-2; TRBD1 is a possible D gene (5 bases). The V gene's germline CDR1 is MDHEN and CDR2 SYDVKM. The length of the CDR3 is 11 residues. V gave up 7 bases and J gave up 5 bases, with 8 bases separating them. The CDR3 region has the DNA TGTGCCAGCACTCCAGGGTATGGCTACACCTTC. Translated: CASTPGYGYTF.

J is TRBJ2-3 and V is TRBV5-1; possibly TRBD1 for D (6 bases). Germline CDR1 reads SGHRS; CDR2 reads YFSETQ. Trimming removed 1 base at V and 2 bases at J, with 29 bases between. There are 21 residues in the CDR3. CDR3 nucleotides: TGCGCCAGCAGCTTGTACGGCTGGGGGCATCAGGAGGACACCACCACAGATACGCAGTATTTT. Its protein is CASSLYGWGHQEDTTTDTQYF. The full variable domain, completed using reference TRBV5-1 and TRBJ2-3, is KAGVTQTPRYLIKTRGQQVTLSCSPISGHRSVSWYQQTPGQGLQFLFEYFSETQRNKGNFPGRFSGRQFSNSRSEMNVSTLELGDSALYLCASSLYGWGHQEDTTTDTQYFGPGTRLTVL.

The V call is TRBV29-1, the J call TRBJ2-4, with TRBD1 as a possible D gene (6 bases). CDR3 length equals 14 residues. Germline V gene sequence: CDR1 SQVTM, CDR2 ANQGSEA. Trimming cost V 7 bases and J 2 bases, with 15 bases left between them. This chain's CDR3 is CSAAQGSTKNIQYF. The CDR3 nucleotides are TGCAGCGCTGCACAGGGATCAACCAAAAACATTCAGTACTTC.

The rearrangement links TRBV7-3 to TRBJ1-2, with D unresolved. The CDR3 is 15 residues long. Between the trimmed V and J ends, which lost 1 base and 0 bases, there was a span of 9 bases. Germline CDR1 SGHTA, CDR2 FQGTGA. The CDR3 protein is CASSLKGNPNYGYTF. In nucleotides, the CDR3 is TGTGCCAGCAGCTTAAAAGGGAATCCTAACTATGGCTACACCTTC.

The chain combines TRBV11-2 with TRBJ2-7; D ambiguous. The CDR3 covers 13 residues. Germline values: CDR1 SGHAT, CDR2 FQNNGV. The V gene lost 4 bases and the J gene lost 6 bases, with 13 bases spanning the gap. In DNA, the CDR3 is TGTGCCAGCAGCTCTCTAAGGGCTGTCGAGCAGTACTTC. Protein: CASSSLRAVEQYF.

With respect to this clone: Different DNA sequences within this sample yield the same CDR3. This chain connects TRBV28 to TRBJ2-7, with D tentatively TRBD2 (5 bases). Per germline, CDR1 MDHEN and CDR2 SYDVKM. The CDR3 totals 12 residues. Trimming stripped 6 bases from V and 4 bases from J, with 10 bases between. The CDR3 loop is CASSKRGYEQYF. The CDR3 region has the DNA TGTGCCAGCAGCAAACGGGGATACGAGCAGTACTTC.

This clone has only one observation. V is TRBV18 and J is TRBJ2-3, with unresolved D. Germline V gene data show CDR1 as KGHSH and CDR2 as LQKENI. V was trimmed by 3 bases and J by 0 bases, leaving 7 bases between them. The CDR3 totals 14 residues. CDR3: CASSPGRSTDTQYF. CDR3 DNA: TGTGCCAGCTCACCCGGTCGTAGCACAGATACGCAGTATTTT.

J is TRBJ2-7 and V is TRBV19; 9 nucleotides line up with TRBD1. The CDR3 runs 16 residues. The V segment lost 3 bases and the J segment 2 bases; nucleotides outside the gene matches: 8. Looked up from germline, CDR1 is LNHDA and CDR2 is SQIVND (reference sequence). The CDR3 loop reads CASSIGSGTGTYEQYF. The CDR3 coding sequence is TGTGCCAGTAGTATTGGGTCCGGGACAGGGACCTACGAGCAGTACTTC.

The chain joins TRBV12-5 to TRBJ2-7; TRBD2 matches at 9 bases. The germline V gene has CDR1 LGHNT and CDR2 FRNRAP. J was trimmed by 3 bases and V by 3 bases; bases with no gene match: 6. The CDR3 sequence is 15 residues long. The CDR3 is CASGFFGTSLYEQYF. For the CDR3, the DNA is TGTGCTAGTGGTTTTTTCGGGACTAGCCTCTACGAGCAGTACTTC.

The V call is TRBV21-1, the J call TRBJ2-5. TRBV21-1 has pseudogene status. The CDR3 spans 15 residues. In DNA, the CDR3 is TGTGCCAGCAGCCTCCTCAGGGACCCACAAGAGACCCAGTACTTC. Translation: CASSLLRDPQETQYF.

The V call is TRBV5-6, the J call TRBJ1-2; 7 nucleotides align to TRBD1. This CDR3 has 13 amino acids. J was trimmed by 5 bases and V by 3 bases; bases with no gene match: 4. Germline V gene sequence: CDR1 SGHDT, CDR2 YYEEEE. The CDR3 DNA sequence: TGTGCCAGCAGCTCTACAGGGGTTTATGGCTACACCTTC. It codes for CASSSTGVYGYTF. Full variable domain (remainder filled in from reference TRBV5-6 and TRBJ1-2): DAGVTQSPTHLIKTRGQQVTLRCSPKSGHDTVSWYQQALGQGPQFIFQYYEEEERQRGNFPDRFSGHQFPNYSSELNVNALLLGDSALYLCASSSTGVYGYTFGSGTRLTVV.

Only a few counts were recorded for this clone. Written as DNA, the CDR3 is TGTGCCAGTAGTCCGGGAGCCTACTACGAGCAGTACTTC. It codes for CASSPGAYYEQYF. The rearrangement joins TRBV19 to TRBJ2-7; D perhaps matches TRBD2 (6 bases). V was clipped by 5 bases and J by 3 bases, with 11 bases between them. The CDR3 is 13 amino acids. CDR1 and CDR2 from the germline V gene are LNHDA and SQIVND (reference sequence).

The chain joins TRBV6-5 to TRBJ1-2; D ambiguous. V shed 0 bases and J shed 1 base, with 9 bases lying between them. Per germline, CDR1 MNHEY and CDR2 SVGAGI. This CDR3 spans 15 amino acids. CDR3 region: CASSYSRTVNYGYTF. For the CDR3, the DNA is TGTGCCAGCAGTTACTCCCGGACGGTTAACTATGGCTACACCTTC.

The V and J genes are TRBV7-8 and TRBJ2-3, with D possibly matching TRBD2 (6 bases). The CDR3 consists of 15 residues. Germline assignment: CDR1 SGHVS and CDR2 FQNEAQ. V was pared by 5 bases and J by 3 bases, with 15 bases between. The CDR3 protein is CASSHRGYRTDTQYF. CDR3 sequence (DNA): TGTGCCAGCAGCCACCGGGGGTACAGGACAGATACGCAGTATTTT.

The chain has TRBV28 and TRBJ1-5; D unresolved. This CDR3 region has 14 residues. V lost 6 bases and J lost 5, with 14 bases in between. CDR1 MDHEN and CDR2 SYDVKM come from the germline V gene. The CDR3 nucleotides are TGTGCCAGCAGGTTGGGAGGATCTTATCAGCCCCAGCATTTT. It specifies CASRLGGSYQPQHF.

This chain joins TRBV27 and TRBJ2-1; no firm D call. The CDR3 sequence is 14 residues long. Per germline, CDR1 MNHEY and CDR2 SMNVEV (reference sequence). V was shortened by 3 bases and J by 15 bases, with 21 bases between the two germline ends. The CDR3 bases are TGTGCCAGCAGTTTCTTTGGATTCAGCCTCCCGCTGTTCTTC. Its translation: CASSFFGFSLPLFF.

The chain recombines TRBV21-1 with TRBJ1-2; TRBD1 was called by the table and not checked on the DNA. TRBV21-1 is a known pseudogene. The CDR3 is made up of 16 amino acids. The CDR3: CASSPRPRGPRLGYTF. CDR3 DNA: TGTGCCAGCAGCCCCCGGCCCAGGGGCCCAAGACTAGGCTACACCTTC.

In the case of this clone: The same CDR3 is also encoded by other DNA sequences in this sample. The gene calls are TRBV7-9 and TRBJ1-2; no clear D. The CDR3 sequence is 16 residues long. Trimming stripped 0 bases from V and 4 bases from J, with 15 bases between. Looked up from germline, CDR1 is SEHNR and CDR2 is FQNEAQ (reference sequence). As DNA, the CDR3 is TGTGCCAGCAGCTTAGCGGTCGGGCAAACCCTCTATGGCTACACCTTC. It specifies CASSLAVGQTLYGYTF.

This clone was picked up many times. This rearrangement joins TRBV6-5 to TRBJ2-3, with 11 nucleotides matching TRBD2. The CDR3 runs 13 residues. J lost 5 bases, V lost 6 bases, and 1 base had no gene match. Germline V gene sequence: CDR1 MNHEY, CDR2 SVGAGI. In DNA, the CDR3 is TGTGCCAGCAGGACTAGCGGGAAAGATACGCAGTATTTT. Translating it yields CASRTSGKDTQYF.

The rearrangement joins TRBV13 to TRBJ1-1; D remains ambiguous. Germline CDR1 and CDR2: PRHDT and FYEKMQ (reference sequence). Trimming pared 3 bases from V and 6 bases from J, leaving 14 bases between. The CDR3 is 14 residues long. CDR3 bases: TGTGCCAGCAGCTTCGGGCCGGTCCTCCCTGAAGCTTTCTTT. Translating it yields CASSFGPVLPEAFF.

The chain uses TRBV20-1 and TRBJ1-1; D is unclear. Trimming shortened V by 5 bases and J by 10 bases, and 14 bases separated the two germline ends. Germline V gene sequence: CDR1 DFQATT, CDR2 SNEGSKA (reference sequence). This CDR3 spans 11 amino acids. In DNA, the CDR3 is TGCAGTGCTCGTCTGGGTTCCTTAGCTTTCTTT. Protein product: CSARLGSLAFF.

The chain joins TRBV19 to TRBJ2-3; D perhaps matches TRBD1 (6 bases). This CDR3 is built from 15 residues. Trimming stripped 3 bases from V and 5 bases from J, with 15 bases between. The germline V gene has CDR1 LNHDA and CDR2 SQIVND (reference sequence). The CDR3 DNA sequence: TGTGCCAGTAGTATTATGGGACAAAGGCAAGATACGCAGTATTTT. This gives the protein CASSIMGQRQDTQYF.

CDR3 coding DNA: TGTGCCAGCAGCTTAGGGTGGGGGGCCTCCTACGAGCAGTACTTC. Translated: CASSLGWGASYEQYF. The genes are TRBV11-2 and TRBJ2-7; tentatively, D is TRBD1 or TRBD2 (6 bases each). The CDR3 sequence is 15 residues long. Trimming stripped 1 base from V and 0 bases from J, with 10 bases between. CDR1 SGHAT and CDR2 FQNNGV come from the germline V gene.

The chain has TRBV7-6 and TRBJ2-5; the match to TRBD1 covers 10 bases. J was trimmed by 5 bases and V by 1 base; bases with no gene match: 13. The CDR3 is 18 amino acids. CDR1 and CDR2 from the germline V gene are SGHVS and FNYEAQ. This chain's CDR3 is CASSLGQGAFRSIETQYF. DNA for the CDR3: TGTGCCAGCAGCTTAGGACAGGGGGCCTTCAGGTCGATTGAGACCCAGTACTTC.